Following are 22 T cell receptor beta chains from one sample sequenced in a study of blood T cell repertoires in COVID-19. Generated by immunoSEQ multiplex PCR, the TCRdb table keeps only in-frame clones and is missing some. The top ten hold 7.9% of the sample, which has some 120,000 clones, roughly three quarters seen once. The sample was peripheral blood. These TCRs come from a human donor in a cohort sampled during active COVID-19.

This chain joins TRBV18 and TRBJ1-2; D gene unclear. V gave up 0 bases and J gave up 2 bases, with 10 bases separating them. The CDR3 totals 15 residues. The V gene's germline CDR1 is KGHSH and CDR2 LQKENI. As DNA, the CDR3 is TGTGCCAGCTCACCACCGATGGAGAGGAACTATGGCTACACCTTC. It encodes CASSPPMERNYGYTF.

This rearrangement joins TRBV12-3 or TRBV12-4 to TRBJ1-4; D gene ambiguous. The CDR3 runs to 12 residues. V lost 3 bases and J 8 bases, leaving 7 bases between the germline ends. The CDR3 DNA is TGTGCCAGCAGTTTTGTTATGGAAAAACTGTTTTTT. It codes for CASSFVMEKLFF.

This clone was seen just once. V is TRBV20-1 and J is TRBJ1-1; no reliable D call. Per the germline V gene, CDR1 is DFQATT and CDR2 is SNEGSKA (reference sequence). The CDR3 runs to 11 residues. For the CDR3, the DNA is TGCACCCACCCAGGGAACACTGAAGCTTTCTTT. As protein: CTHPGNTEAFF.

This rearrangement joins TRBV28 to TRBJ2-7; weak D call: TRBD2 (5 bases). This CDR3 has 13 amino acids. The V gene's germline CDR1 is MDHEN and CDR2 SYDVKM. V lost 1 base, J lost 3 bases, and 7 bases lay in between. The CDR3 is CASSLFGGYEQYF. CDR3 bases: TGTGCCAGCAGTTTATTTGGAGGCTACGAGCAGTACTTC.

The V and J genes are TRBV19 and TRBJ1-1; D remains ambiguous. This CDR3 region has 12 residues. Germline V gene lookup returns CDR1 LNHDA and CDR2 SQIVND (reference sequence). The V end lost 6 bases, the J end lost 5 bases, and 10 bases lay between the germline ends. The CDR3 nucleotides read TGTGCCAGTAGCCTAGGTAAAACTGAAGCTTTCTTT. Protein: CASSLGKTEAFF.

This chain joins TRBV7-9 and TRBJ2-7, with TRBD2 matching over 12 bases. The CDR3 is 15 amino acids. CDR1 SEHNR and CDR2 FQNEAQ come from the germline V gene (reference sequence). V lost 6 bases and J lost 6; bases outside the gene matches: 9. Here the CDR3 reads CASSPLAGGPPEQYF. The CDR3 DNA reads as TGTGCCAGCAGTCCCCTAGCGGGAGGGCCGCCCGAGCAGTACTTC.

This clone was seen more than once but under ten times. The CDR3 DNA reads TGCAGCGTCGGGACTCCGAACTACAATGAGCAGTTCTTC. Encoded protein: CSVGTPNYNEQFF. The rearrangement links TRBV29-1 to TRBJ2-1, with a weak D call TRBD2 (6 bases). This CDR3 has 13 residues. V lost 6 bases, J lost 3 bases, and 12 bases lay in between. Germline CDR1 SQVTM, CDR2 ANQGSEA.

CDR3 DNA sequence: TGTGCCAGCAGTTTAAACAGGGCCACTGAAGCTTTCTTT. Protein product: CASSLNRATEAFF. The chain combines TRBV12-3 or TRBV12-4 with TRBJ1-1; a weak D match, TRBD1 (6 bases). The CDR3 is 13 amino acids. Trimming stripped 2 bases from V and 4 bases from J, with 8 bases between.

The V gene is TRBV5-1, the J gene TRBJ2-7; TRBD1 aligns across 8 bases. The V and J ends lost 2 bases and 3 bases, in that order; junction bases with no gene match: 4. CDR3 length equals 14 residues. Germline V lookup: CDR1 SGHRS, CDR2 YFSETQ. CDR3 amino acids: CASSLGQGIYEQYF. The DNA of the CDR3 is TGCGCCAGCAGCTTAGGACAGGGTATCTACGAGCAGTACTTC.

The rearrangement uses TRBV5-4 and TRBJ2-7; TRBD2 aligns across 11 bases. The CDR3 runs to 17 residues. CDR1 and CDR2 (germline): SGHNT, YYREEE (reference sequence). With V trimmed by 3 bases and J by 0 bases, 8 bases remained unmatched. CDR3 DNA: TGTGCCAGCAGCTCCCCGTCAACTAGCGGGAGCTCCTACGAGCAGTACTTC. Amino acid sequence: CASSSPSTSGSSYEQYF.

The chain recombines TRBV12-3 or TRBV12-4 with TRBJ1-2; no clear D gene. CDR3 length: 12 amino acids. V shed 1 base and J shed 4 bases, with 4 bases lying between them. CDR3 loop: CASSLGLYGYTF. DNA of the CDR3: TGTGCCAGCAGTTTAGGACTCTATGGCTACACCTTC.

The CDR3 DNA reads TGTGCCAGCATAGCCGGACTGAATAGTAACGAGCAGTACTTC. Its translation is CASIAGLNSNEQYF. The chain has TRBV6-5 and TRBJ2-7; D possibly corresponds to TRBD2 (5 bases). The CDR3 covers 14 residues. V was pared by 7 bases and J by 5 bases, with 18 bases between. The germline V gene encodes CDR1 MNHEY and CDR2 SVGAGI.

This clone came up many times. V usage is TRBV5-1 and J usage is TRBJ1-5; TRBD1 agrees at 9 bases. With 4 bases clipped from V and 4 bases from J, the junction kept 3 bases outside the gene matches. The CDR3 totals 14 residues. Germline CDR1 and CDR2: SGHRS and YFSETQ. DNA of the CDR3: TGCGCCAGCAGCCACGGGACAGGGAATCAGCCCCAGCATTTT. This gives the protein CASSHGTGNQPQHF.

The chain joins TRBV27 to TRBJ2-7; D is uncertain. The CDR3 has 13 residues. The germline gives CDR1 MNHEY, CDR2 SMNVEV (reference sequence). Trimming cost V 4 bases and J 4 bases, with 11 bases left between them. The CDR3 spells CASSSYSPYEQYF. As DNA, the CDR3 is TGTGCCAGCAGTTCTTACAGCCCTTACGAGCAGTACTTC.

This chain uses TRBV1 with TRBJ2-2; TRBD1 reflects the table's D call only, with no check against the DNA. TRBV1 is noted as a pseudogene. The length of the CDR3 is 17 residues. The CDR3 DNA follows: TGCACCAGCAGCCATGGGGGACAGGGGGAGGTGGCCGGGGAGCTGTTTTTT. It encodes CTSSHGGQGEVAGELFF.

CDR3 nucleotide sequence: TGTGCCAGCACCCTGGGGAGTGAAGCTTTCTTT. It yields the protein CASTLGSEAFF. The chain carries TRBV27 and TRBJ1-1; D gene ambiguous. This CDR3 has 11 residues. V lost 7 bases and J lost 7, with 10 bases in between. Per germline, CDR1 MNHEY and CDR2 SMNVEV (reference sequence).

This clone has just a few counts. V and J are TRBV28 and TRBJ1-5; the match to TRBD1 covers 12 bases. With V trimmed by 5 bases and J by 3 bases, 2 bases remained unmatched. The CDR3 has 15 residues. The germline V gene has CDR1 MDHEN and CDR2 SYDVKM. The DNA of the CDR3 is TGTGCCAGCAGTGGGACAGGGGGCTACAATCAGCCCCAGCATTTT. This sequence encodes CASSGTGGYNQPQHF.

This clone is a singleton in its sample. V gene TRBV10-3 combines with J gene TRBJ2-1, with D possibly TRBD2 on 6 matching bases. The germline V and J ends were trimmed by 4 bases and 4 bases, with 14 bases remaining between them. Germline CDR1 is ENHRY and CDR2 is SYGVKD. The CDR3 has 15 amino acids. CDR3 residues: CAISAGELLYNEQFF. CDR3 coding DNA: TGTGCCATCAGTGCGGGAGAACTCCTTTACAATGAGCAGTTCTTC.

The chain recombines TRBV3-1 (or the pseudogene TRBV3-2) with TRBJ1-3; D is possibly TRBD1 (5 bases). In germline, CDR1 is LGHDT, CDR2 YNNKEL (reference sequence). V gave up 5 bases and J gave up 1 base, with 15 bases separating them. This CDR3 is 16 amino acids long. CDR3 residues: CASSYQGFDSGNTIYF. The CDR3 DNA is TGTGCCAGCAGCTATCAGGGTTTCGATTCTGGAAACACCATATATTTT.

The gene calls are TRBV6-4 and TRBJ2-3, with TRBD2 matching over 9 bases. V lost 0 bases and J lost 4; bases outside the gene matches: 2. The V gene's germline CDR1 is MRHNA and CDR2 SNTAGT. CDR3 length equals 15 residues. CDR3 bases: TGTGCCAGCAGTGACTCTAGCGGGGGTCCAGATACGCAGTATTTT. Its protein product is CASSDSSGGPDTQYF.

This clone occurred many times. The V gene is TRBV6-4, the J gene TRBJ2-6, with 9 bases that match TRBD1. Germline V gene lookup returns CDR1 MRHNA and CDR2 SNTAGT. V shed 4 bases and J 2 bases; nucleotides not matched to a gene: 0. There are 15 residues in the CDR3. This CDR3 is CASSGQGAGANVLTF. The DNA for the CDR3 is TGTGCCAGCAGTGGACAGGGGGCTGGGGCCAACGTCCTGACTTTC.

The rearrangement joins TRBV28 to TRBJ2-7, with 7 bases fitting TRBD2. V gave up 5 bases and J gave up 3 bases; unmatched junction bases: 10. The CDR3 is made up of 15 amino acids. Germline CDR1 and CDR2: MDHEN and SYDVKM. Here the CDR3 DNA reads TGTGCCAGCAGTCCCAGCGGGACTGAGGGCTACGAGCAGTACTTC. This translates into CASSPSGTEGYEQYF.